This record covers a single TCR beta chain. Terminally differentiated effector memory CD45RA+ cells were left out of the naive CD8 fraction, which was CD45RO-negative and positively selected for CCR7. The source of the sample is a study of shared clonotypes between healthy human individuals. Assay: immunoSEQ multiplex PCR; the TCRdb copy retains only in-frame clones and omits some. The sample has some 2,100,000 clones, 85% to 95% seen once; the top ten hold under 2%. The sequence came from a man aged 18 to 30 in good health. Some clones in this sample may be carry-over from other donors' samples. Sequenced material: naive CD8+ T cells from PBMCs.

The CDR3 is CASSSDYSGKIGSGELFF. The CDR3 DNA reads as TGTGCCAGCAGCTCAGACTACAGCGGGAAGATAGGCTCCGGGGAGCTGTTTTTT. This chain links TRBV11-3 with TRBJ2-2; TRBD2 matches at 7 bases. Germline V gives CDR1 SGHNT, CDR2 YENEEA. The CDR3 length is 18 residues. The J segment lost 6 bases and the V segment lost 4 bases, leaving 17 bases of the junction unmatched.